This TCR beta chain stems from a study of PD-1 blockade in classical Hodgkin lymphoma. Time point defined: cycle 4 day 1 (C4D1), after 6 weeks of nivolumab. All trial patients relapsed after autologous stem cell transplantation. General study points: The diversity seen at baseline in complete responders resembled that of newly diagnosed patients.

The method was immunoSEQ multiplex PCR; TCRdb's version includes in-frame clones alone and lacks a portion of them. The sample holds tens of thousands of clones, around 80% seen once. For this clone: Its target is unknown.

Germline assignment: CDR1 MDHEN and CDR2 SYDVKM. The CDR3 consists of 13 residues. The chain couples TRBV28 to TRBJ2-5, with D possibly matching TRBD1 (6 bases). The assigned J gene may be wrong: the sequence end matches TRBJ2-7 better. The specimen was peripheral blood mononuclear cells (PBMCs), collected before the fourth cycle of nivolumab. This sequence was found in a human donor with classical Hodgkin lymphoma. CDR3 protein: CASSLTGPYEQYF. The CDR3 coding sequence is TGTGCCAGCAGTTTAACAGGGCCTTACGAGCAGTACTTC.